This T cell receptor (beta chain) was identified in a study of blood T cell repertoires in COVID-19. In the study overall: Both acute and convalescent COVID-19 samples were obtained from the United States, Italy and Spain. PBMCs, B-cell-depleted T cells, or T cells were the source of the cDNA or gDNA that made up the material.

The V and J ends lost 9 bases and 4 bases, in that order; junction bases with no gene match: 9. There are 13 residues in the CDR3. Germline V gene sequence: CDR1 SGHNT, CDR2 YYREEE (reference sequence). As originally analysed: From reference gene primer amplification, estimates of nucleated cell counts were derived. Generated by immunoSEQ multiplex PCR, the TCRdb table keeps only in-frame clones and is missing some. V and J calls and clone size come straight from that table; D and trimming were deduced from the DNA. The profile shows some 220,000 clones, around 81% of them singletons. The sequencing input was peripheral blood. The receptor was derived from a woman in her 30s who had recovered from COVID-19. This chain connects TRBV5-4 to TRBJ2-7, with TRBD1 matching 8 bases. The CDR3 DNA is TGTGCCACCCGGACAGGGAGTGAATACGAGCAGTACTTC. Protein sequence: CATRTGSEYEQYF.